This T cell receptor beta chain emerged from a study of T cells after yellow fever vaccination. Whole-study results and caveats: Clones that expanded after primary vaccination mostly reappeared after the booster (over 95% CD4, roughly 87% CD8).

This clonotype was detected many times. Its antigen remains unidentified. The CDR3 covers 12 residues. Germline CDR1 is MNHNS and CDR2 is SASEGT. Trimming removed 5 bases at V and 5 bases at J, with 7 bases between. Production of TCR cDNA was by 5'RACE template switching, which also added a universal primer site and UMIs. TCRdb ran MiXCR on the 5' RACE reads and lists one entry per CDR3 protein. The sample includes a few hundred thousand distinct CDR3 sequences, less than 9.5% of them seen just once. The sequence was collected from a man aged 18-30 years who received the YFV17D yellow fever vaccine. The rearrangement joins TRBV6-1 to TRBJ2-1; the D is unclear. The specimen was PBMCs, collected 35 to 50 days after the first yellow fever vaccination. CDR3 sequence: CASSPRNNEQFF. Here the CDR3 DNA reads TGTGCCAGCAGTCCGAGGAACAATGAGCAGTTCTTC.